This section outlines one T cell receptor beta chain sequence together with its context. This sample is part of a study of blood T cell repertoires in COVID-19. Only in-frame clones appear in the TCRdb table, and some are missing; sequencing was by immunoSEQ multiplex PCR. The sample carries under 200,000 clones, roughly 80% recorded once. The CDR3 totals 19 residues. Germline V gene lookup returns CDR1 LGHDT and CDR2 YNNKEL (reference sequence). V shed 4 bases, J shed 6 bases, and the junction held 21 bases outside the gene matches. The sample consisted of peripheral blood. The origin of this receptor is a human donor with acute or convalescent COVID-19. The donor label of this sample is uncertain. The chain couples TRBV3-1 (or the pseudogene TRBV3-2) to TRBJ2-5; TRBD2 aligns across 9 bases. CDR3 protein: CASSPANVGLAFGRKTQYF. The DNA for the CDR3 is TGTGCCAGCAGCCCAGCAAATGTCGGACTAGCGTTCGGGAGAAAGACCCAGTACTTC.